The clone carrying this T cell receptor beta chain was recorded at least ten times. The germline CDR1 and CDR2 sequences are MGHRA and YSYEKL. V shed 5 bases, J shed 2 bases, and the junction held 8 bases outside the gene matches. This CDR3 is 15 amino acids long. Time point reported: patch test 2, 6 weeks after DPC sensitization. The treatment was: therapeutic diphenylcyclopropenone sensitization with weekly scalp DPC. TCRdb reanalysed the RACE reads using MiXCR and keeps one entry per CDR3 protein. The sample has tens of thousands of distinct CDR3 sequences; approximately 3.4% are singletons. This record comes from a study of human T cells and chemical hapten exposure. Study details: The variation in per-sample TCR yields arose mainly from small differences in pooled library volumes.

The receptor was isolated from a man aged 40-55 years with alopecia areata. Some clones in this sample may be carry-over from other donors' samples. The chain recombines TRBV4-1 with TRBJ2-7; 8 nucleotides agree with TRBD1. Sequenced material: whole blood, taken in connection with sensitization to the hapten diphenylcyclopropenone (DPC). The CDR3 DNA reads TGCGCCAGCAGCACCGGGACAGGCCGGGCCTACGAGCAGTACTTC. This translates into CASSTGTGRAYEQYF.